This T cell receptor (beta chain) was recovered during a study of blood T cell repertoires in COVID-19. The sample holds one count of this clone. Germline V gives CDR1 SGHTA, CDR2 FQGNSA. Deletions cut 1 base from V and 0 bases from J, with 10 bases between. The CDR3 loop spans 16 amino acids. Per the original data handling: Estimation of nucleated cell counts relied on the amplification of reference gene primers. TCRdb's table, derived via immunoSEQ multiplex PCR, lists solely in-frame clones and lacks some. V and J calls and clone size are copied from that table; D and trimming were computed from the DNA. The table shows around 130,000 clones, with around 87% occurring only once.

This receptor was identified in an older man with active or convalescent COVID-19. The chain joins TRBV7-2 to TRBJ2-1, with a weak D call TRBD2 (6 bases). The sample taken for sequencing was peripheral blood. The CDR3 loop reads CASSLVSGFSYNEQFF. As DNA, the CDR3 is TGTGCCAGCAGCTTAGTTAGCGGCTTCTCCTACAATGAGCAGTTCTTC.